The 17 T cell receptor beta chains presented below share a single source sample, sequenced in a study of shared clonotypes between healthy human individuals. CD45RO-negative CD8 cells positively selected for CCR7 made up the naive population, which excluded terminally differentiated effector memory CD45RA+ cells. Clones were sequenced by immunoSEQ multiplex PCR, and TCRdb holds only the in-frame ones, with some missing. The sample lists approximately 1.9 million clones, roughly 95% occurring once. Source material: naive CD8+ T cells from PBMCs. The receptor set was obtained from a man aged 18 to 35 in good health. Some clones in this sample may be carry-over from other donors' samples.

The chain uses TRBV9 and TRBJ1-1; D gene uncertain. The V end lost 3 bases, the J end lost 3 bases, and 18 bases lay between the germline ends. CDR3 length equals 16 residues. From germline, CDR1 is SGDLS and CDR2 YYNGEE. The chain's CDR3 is CASSARGGYRDTEAFF. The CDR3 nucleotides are TGTGCCAGCAGCGCCCGCGGCGGCTACCGGGACACTGAAGCTTTCTTT.

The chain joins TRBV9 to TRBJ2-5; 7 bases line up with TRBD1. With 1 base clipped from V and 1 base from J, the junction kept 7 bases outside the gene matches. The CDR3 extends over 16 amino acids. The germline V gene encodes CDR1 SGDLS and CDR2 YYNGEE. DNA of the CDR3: TGTGCCAGCAGCGTATCCCGGGACAGCCTCCAAGAGACCCAGTACTTC. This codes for CASSVSRDSLQETQYF.

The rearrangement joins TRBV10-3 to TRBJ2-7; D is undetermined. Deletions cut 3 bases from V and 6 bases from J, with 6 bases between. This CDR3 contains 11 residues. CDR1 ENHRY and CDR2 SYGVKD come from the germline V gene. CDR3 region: CAISDEVEQYF. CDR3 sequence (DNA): TGTGCCATCAGTGATGAAGTCGAGCAGTACTTC.

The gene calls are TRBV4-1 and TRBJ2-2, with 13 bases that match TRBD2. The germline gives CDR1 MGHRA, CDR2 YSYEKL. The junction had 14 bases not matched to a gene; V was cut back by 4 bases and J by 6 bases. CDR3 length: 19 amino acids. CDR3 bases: TGCGCCAGCAGCCCTTATCCCGGACAGGGGACTAGCGGGGCCGGGGAGCTGTTTTTT. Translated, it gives CASSPYPGQGTSGAGELFF.

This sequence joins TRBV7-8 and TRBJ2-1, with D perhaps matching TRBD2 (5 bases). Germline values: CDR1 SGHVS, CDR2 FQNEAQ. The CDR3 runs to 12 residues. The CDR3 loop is CATARGSNEQFF. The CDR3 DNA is TGTGCGACGGCTAGAGGGTCCAATGAGCAGTTCTTC.

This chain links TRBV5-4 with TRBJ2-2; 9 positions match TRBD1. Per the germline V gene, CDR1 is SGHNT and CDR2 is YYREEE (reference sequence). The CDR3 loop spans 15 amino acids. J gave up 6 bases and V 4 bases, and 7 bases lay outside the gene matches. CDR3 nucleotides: TGTGCCAGCAGCCTGGACAGGGGCAGCTCCGGGGAGCTGTTTTTT. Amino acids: CASSLDRGSSGELFF.

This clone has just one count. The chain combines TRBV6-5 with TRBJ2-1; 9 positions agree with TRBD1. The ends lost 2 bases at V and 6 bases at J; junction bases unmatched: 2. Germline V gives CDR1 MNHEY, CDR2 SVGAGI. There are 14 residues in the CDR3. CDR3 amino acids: CASSYGTGPNEQFF. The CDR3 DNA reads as TGTGCCAGCAGTTACGGGACAGGGCCCAATGAGCAGTTCTTC.

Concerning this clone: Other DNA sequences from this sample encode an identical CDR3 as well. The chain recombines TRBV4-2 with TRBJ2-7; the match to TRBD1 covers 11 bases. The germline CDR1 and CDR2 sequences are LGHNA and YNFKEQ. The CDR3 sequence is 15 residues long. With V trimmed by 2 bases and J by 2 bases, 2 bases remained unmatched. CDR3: CASSQRGQGAYEQYF. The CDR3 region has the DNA TGTGCCAGCAGCCAACGGGGACAGGGGGCCTACGAGCAGTACTTC.

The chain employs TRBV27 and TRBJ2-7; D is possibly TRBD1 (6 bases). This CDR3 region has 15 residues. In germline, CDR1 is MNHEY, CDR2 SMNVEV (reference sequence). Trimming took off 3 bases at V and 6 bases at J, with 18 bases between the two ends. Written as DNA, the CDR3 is TGTGCCAGCAGTTTGGGGGCGACCCATTCGGGCGAGCAGTACTTC. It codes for CASSLGATHSGEQYF.

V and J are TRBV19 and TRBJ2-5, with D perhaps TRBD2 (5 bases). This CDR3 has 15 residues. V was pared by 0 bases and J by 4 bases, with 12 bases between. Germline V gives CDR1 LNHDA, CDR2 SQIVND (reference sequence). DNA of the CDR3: TGTGCCAGTAGTATAGATCGAGGGTGGGGAGAGACCCAGTACTTC. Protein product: CASSIDRGWGETQYF.

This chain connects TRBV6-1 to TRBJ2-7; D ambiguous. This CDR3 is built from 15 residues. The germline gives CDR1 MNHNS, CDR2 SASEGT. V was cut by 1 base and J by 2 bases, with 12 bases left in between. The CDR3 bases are TGTGCCAGCAGTGAAGGACATAACCCCACCTACGAGCAGTACTTC. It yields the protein CASSEGHNPTYEQYF.

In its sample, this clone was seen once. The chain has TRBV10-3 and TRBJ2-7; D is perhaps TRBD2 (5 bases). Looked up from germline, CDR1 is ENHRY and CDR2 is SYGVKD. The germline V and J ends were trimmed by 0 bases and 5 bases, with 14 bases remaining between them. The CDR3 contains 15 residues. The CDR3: CAISESITGSDEQYF. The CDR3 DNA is TGTGCCATCAGTGAGTCGATTACGGGGAGTGACGAGCAGTACTTC.

The CDR3 region is CASSLGLEGLDGELFF. In DNA, the CDR3 is TGTGCCAGCAGCTTAGGCCTGGAGGGCCTGGACGGGGAGCTGTTTTTT. This chain joins TRBV7-7 and TRBJ2-2; TRBD2 might be the D (6 bases). Germline V CDR1 and CDR2: SSHAT, FNYEAQ (reference sequence). There are 16 residues in the CDR3. V was pared by 1 base and J by 7 bases, with 16 bases between.

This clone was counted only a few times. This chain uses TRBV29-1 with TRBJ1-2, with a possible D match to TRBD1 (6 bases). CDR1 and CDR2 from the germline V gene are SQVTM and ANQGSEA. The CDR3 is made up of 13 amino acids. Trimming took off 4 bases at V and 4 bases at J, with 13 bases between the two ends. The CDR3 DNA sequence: TGCAGCGTTGGGGACATAGTTTCCTATGGCTACACCTTC. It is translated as CSVGDIVSYGYTF.

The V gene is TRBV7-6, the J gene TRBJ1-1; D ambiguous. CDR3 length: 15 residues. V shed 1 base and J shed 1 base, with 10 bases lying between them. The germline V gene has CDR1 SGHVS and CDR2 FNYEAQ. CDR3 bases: TGTGCCAGCAGCTTAGTCCACAGCCGGAACACTGAAGCTTTCTTT. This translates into CASSLVHSRNTEAFF.

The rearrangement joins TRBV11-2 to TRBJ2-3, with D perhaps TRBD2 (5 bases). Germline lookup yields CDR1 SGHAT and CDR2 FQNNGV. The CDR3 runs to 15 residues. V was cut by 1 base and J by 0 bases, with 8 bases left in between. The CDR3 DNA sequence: TGTGCCAGCAGCTTAGCGCTAGCTAGCACAGATACGCAGTATTTT. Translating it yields CASSLALASTDTQYF.

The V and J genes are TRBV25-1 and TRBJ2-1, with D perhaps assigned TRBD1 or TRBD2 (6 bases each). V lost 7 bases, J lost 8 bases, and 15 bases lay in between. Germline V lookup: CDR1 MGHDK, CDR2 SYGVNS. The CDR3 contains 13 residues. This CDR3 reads CASTPPGAHEQFF. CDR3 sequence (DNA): TGTGCCAGCACCCCGCCGGGGGCCCATGAGCAGTTCTTC.